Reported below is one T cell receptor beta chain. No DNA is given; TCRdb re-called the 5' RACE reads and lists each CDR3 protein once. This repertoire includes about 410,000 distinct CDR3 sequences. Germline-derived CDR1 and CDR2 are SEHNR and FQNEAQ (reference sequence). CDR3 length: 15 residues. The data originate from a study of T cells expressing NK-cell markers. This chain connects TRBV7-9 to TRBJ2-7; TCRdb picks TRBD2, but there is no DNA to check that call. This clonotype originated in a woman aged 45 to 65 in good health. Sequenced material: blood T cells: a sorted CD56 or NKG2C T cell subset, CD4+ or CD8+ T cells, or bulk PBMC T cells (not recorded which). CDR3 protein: CASSFQAVSSYEQYF.